A selection of T cell receptor beta chains follows, all from one sample in a study of blood T cell repertoires in COVID-19. Assay: immunoSEQ multiplex PCR; the TCRdb copy retains only in-frame clones and omits some. The sample yields about 50,000 clones, 85% to 90% seen once. Sequenced input: peripheral blood. The receptors stem from a man older than 75 with active or convalescent COVID-19. The conserved cysteine and the conserved F or W are not part of the CDR3 here. D genes are given only for firm matches.

d_gene,j_gene,v_gene,len,CDR3aa
NA,TRBJ2-7,TRBV6-2/TRBV6-3,9,ASSRLYEQY
TRBD1,TRBJ2-5,TRBV28,13,ASRPSGTGQETQY
NA,TRBJ2-1,TRBV7-9,12,ASSLPGAYNEQF
TRBD1,TRBJ1-1,TRBV9,12,ASSVEDRGHEAF
NA,TRBJ1-5,TRBV28,12,ASSSPTGSQPQH
TRBD1,TRBJ1-2,TRBV29-1,13,SVEDSVGGSYGYT
NA,TRBJ1-3,TRBV11-2,9,ASSFFNTIY
NA,TRBJ1-6,TRBV4-3,14,ASSLGSRGFNSPLH
TRBD1,TRBJ1-2,TRBV28,14,ASTTARDRVLYGYT
TRBD2,TRBJ2-1,TRBV29-1,13,SVGRRLAGNNEQF
TRBD1,TRBJ1-2,TRBV28,14,ASSFLVDRENYGYT
TRBD2,TRBJ2-1,TRBV5-1,14,ASSLRLAGAGNEQF
NA,TRBJ2-5,TRBV24-1,12,ATSEPDGLETQY
TRBD2,TRBJ2-1,TRBV20-1,12,SASRASGYNEQF
TRBD1,TRBJ2-3,TRBV10-1,13,ASRGNRGLADTQY
NA,TRBJ2-5,TRBV6-6,12,ASNTGTHQETQY
TRBD1,TRBJ2-3,TRBV5-1,13,ASSLDGQGTDTQY
NA,TRBJ2-7,TRBV10-3,10,AISATGYEQY
TRBD2,TRBJ2-2,TRBV28,13,ASSPGTSGAGELF
TRBD1,TRBJ1-6,TRBV19,11,ASRPQGESPLH
TRBD1,TRBJ1-5,TRBV19,14,ASSGPGGRDNQPQH
TRBD1,TRBJ2-7,TRBV7-3,14,ASSLGGTGGNYEQY
TRBD1,TRBJ2-3,TRBV30,11,AWRDRGTDTQY
NA,TRBJ1-1,TRBV9,15,ASSVAAGGIMNTEAF
TRBD2,TRBJ2-7,TRBV6-2/TRBV6-3,11,ASIPTGGSEQY
NA,TRBJ2-2,TRBV28,12,ASSLGGKTGELF
NA,TRBJ2-1,TRBV19,14,ASSTHRAPSYNEQF
NA,TRBJ1-6,TRBV6-1,11,ASSEQGYSPLH
TRBD1,TRBJ2-7,TRBV5-1,13,ASSLSRTGVYEQY
NA,TRBJ1-3,TRBV28,14,ASSVPRQDSGNTIY
TRBD1,TRBJ2-7,TRBV12-3/TRBV12-4,10,ASNRQGYEQY
NA,TRBJ1-4,TRBV5-1,12,ASSPTGFNEKLF
NA,TRBJ1-2,TRBV6-5,12,ASSYSGEDYGYT
NA,TRBJ1-2,TRBV19,11,ASSIETRRGYT
TRBD2,TRBJ2-5,TRBV2,13,ASSEGAGGQETQY
TRBD1,TRBJ1-2,TRBV7-2,11,ASSLTGGRGYT
TRBD2,TRBJ2-1,TRBV11-2,11,ASSLSGNPEQF
NA,TRBJ2-2,TRBV7-2,12,ASSPAGVVGELF
TRBD2,TRBJ2-5,TRBV28,14,ASSLGASGSRETQY
NA,TRBJ2-5,TRBV7-2,13,ASSGTGTEGETQY
NA,TRBJ2-1,TRBV4-3,14,ASSQRVANSYNEQF
TRBD2,TRBJ2-7,TRBV18,14,ASSPSGLAGGSEQY
TRBD1,TRBJ1-2,TRBV2,12,ASSDRQGTSGYT
NA,TRBJ2-2,TRBV5-1,14,ASKIESGGWTGELF
NA,TRBJ1-2,TRBV5-1,14,ASSFGQTLTNYGYT
TRBD1,TRBJ2-1,TRBV10-1,15,ASSGQLRDRDYNEQF
NA,TRBJ2-1,TRBV9,14,ASSVDFTGLHNEQF
NA,TRBJ1-1,TRBV11-2,10,ASSPVGTEAF
NA,TRBJ1-2,TRBV7-9,11,ASSVLRGDGYT
NA,TRBJ2-1,TRBV7-2,10,ASSFPPGAQF
TRBD1,TRBJ1-1,TRBV24-1,10,ATGQGGSEAF